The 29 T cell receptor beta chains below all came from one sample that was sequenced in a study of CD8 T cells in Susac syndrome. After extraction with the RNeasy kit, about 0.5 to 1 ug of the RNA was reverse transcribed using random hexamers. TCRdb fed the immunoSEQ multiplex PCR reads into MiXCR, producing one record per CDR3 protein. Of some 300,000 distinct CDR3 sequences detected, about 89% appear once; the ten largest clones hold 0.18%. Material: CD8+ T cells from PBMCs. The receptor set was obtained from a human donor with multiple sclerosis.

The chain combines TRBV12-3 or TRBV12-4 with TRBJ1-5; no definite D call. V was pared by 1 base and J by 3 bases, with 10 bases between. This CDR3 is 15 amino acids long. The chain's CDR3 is CASSLGAAVNQPQHF. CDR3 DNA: TGTGCCAGCAGTTTAGGTGCAGCCGTCAATCAGCCCCAGCATTTT.

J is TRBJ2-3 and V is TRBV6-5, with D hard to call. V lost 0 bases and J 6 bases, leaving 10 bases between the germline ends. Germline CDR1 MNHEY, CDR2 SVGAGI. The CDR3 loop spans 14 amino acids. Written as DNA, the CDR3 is TGTGCCAGCAGTTACTCGAATGCCGCGGATACGCAGTATTTT. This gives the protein CASSYSNAADTQYF.

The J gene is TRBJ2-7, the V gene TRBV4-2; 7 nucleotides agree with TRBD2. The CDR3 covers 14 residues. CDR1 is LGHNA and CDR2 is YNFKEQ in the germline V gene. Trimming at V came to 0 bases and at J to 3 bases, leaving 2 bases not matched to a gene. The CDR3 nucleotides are TGTGCCAGCAGCCAAGACGCGGGGGACTACGAGCAGTACTTC. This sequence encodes CASSQDAGDYEQYF.

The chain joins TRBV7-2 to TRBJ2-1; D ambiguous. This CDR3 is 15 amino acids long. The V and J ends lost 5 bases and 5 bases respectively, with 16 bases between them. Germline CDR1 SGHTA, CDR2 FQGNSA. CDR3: CASSPDVLLHNEQFF. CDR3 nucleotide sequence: TGTGCCAGCAGCCCAGACGTGCTCCTCCACAATGAGCAGTTCTTC.

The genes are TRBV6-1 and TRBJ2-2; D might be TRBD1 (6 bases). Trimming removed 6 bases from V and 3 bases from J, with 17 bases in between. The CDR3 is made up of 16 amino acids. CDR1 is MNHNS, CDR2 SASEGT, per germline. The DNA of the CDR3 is TGTGCCAGCAGGCATGAGGGGGACCCTTACACCGGGGAGCTGTTTTTT. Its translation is CASRHEGDPYTGELFF.

In DNA form, the CDR3 reads TGTGCCAGCAGTTCCATGGGGGGCACCTATGGCTACACCTTC. Its protein product is CASSSMGGTYGYTF. This chain joins TRBV27 and TRBJ1-2, with a possible D match to TRBD1 (6 bases). The CDR3 extends over 14 amino acids. Trimming took 4 bases from V and 4 from J, leaving 13 bases between them. The germline V gene encodes CDR1 MNHEY and CDR2 SMNVEV (reference sequence).

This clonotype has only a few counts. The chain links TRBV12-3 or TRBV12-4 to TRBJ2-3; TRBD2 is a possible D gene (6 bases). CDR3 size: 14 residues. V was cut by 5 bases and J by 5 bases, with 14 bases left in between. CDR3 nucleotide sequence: TGTGCCAGCAGTCCCGGGACTGGGGGAGATACGCAGTATTTT. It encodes CASSPGTGGDTQYF.

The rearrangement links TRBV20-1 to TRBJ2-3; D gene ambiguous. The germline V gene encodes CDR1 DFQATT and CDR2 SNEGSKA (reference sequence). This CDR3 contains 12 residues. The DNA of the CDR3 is TGCAGCGCTCGAGTTAGCACAGATACGCAGTATTTT. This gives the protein CSARVSTDTQYF.

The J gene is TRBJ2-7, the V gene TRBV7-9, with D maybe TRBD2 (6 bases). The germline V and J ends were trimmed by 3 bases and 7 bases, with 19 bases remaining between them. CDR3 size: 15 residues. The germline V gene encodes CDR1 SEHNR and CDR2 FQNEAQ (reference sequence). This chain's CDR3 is CASSFVYDTRGEQYF. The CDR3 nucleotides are TGTGCCAGCAGCTTTGTTTACGATACTCGGGGGGAGCAGTACTTC.

DNA for the CDR3: TGTGCCAGCAGCCAAGATGGGGGACACAGTCAGCCCCAGCATTTT. Residues: CASSQDGGHSQPQHF. J is TRBJ1-5 and V is TRBV4-2; a possible D gene is TRBD1 (6 bases). V gave up 0 bases and J gave up 6 bases, with 12 bases separating them. Germline loops: CDR1 LGHNA, CDR2 YNFKEQ. This CDR3 contains 15 residues.

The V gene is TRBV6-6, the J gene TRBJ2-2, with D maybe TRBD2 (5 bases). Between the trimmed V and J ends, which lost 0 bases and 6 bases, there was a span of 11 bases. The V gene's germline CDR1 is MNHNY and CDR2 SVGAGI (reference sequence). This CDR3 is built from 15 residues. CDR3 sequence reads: CASSYSNPEAGELFF. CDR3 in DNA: TGTGCCAGCAGTTACTCGAACCCGGAGGCCGGGGAGCTGTTTTTT.

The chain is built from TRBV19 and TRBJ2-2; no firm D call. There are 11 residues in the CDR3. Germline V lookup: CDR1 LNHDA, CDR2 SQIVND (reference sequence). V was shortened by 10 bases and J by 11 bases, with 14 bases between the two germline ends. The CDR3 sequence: CATTLKGELFF. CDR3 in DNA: TGTGCCACTACCTTGAAGGGAGAGCTGTTTTTT.

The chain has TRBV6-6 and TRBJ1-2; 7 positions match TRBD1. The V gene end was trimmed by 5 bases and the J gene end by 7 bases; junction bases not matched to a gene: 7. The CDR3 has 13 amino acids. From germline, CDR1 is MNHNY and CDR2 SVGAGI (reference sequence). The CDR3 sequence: CASSPPGGGGYTF. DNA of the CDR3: TGTGCCAGCAGTCCCCCAGGGGGTGGTGGCTACACCTTC.

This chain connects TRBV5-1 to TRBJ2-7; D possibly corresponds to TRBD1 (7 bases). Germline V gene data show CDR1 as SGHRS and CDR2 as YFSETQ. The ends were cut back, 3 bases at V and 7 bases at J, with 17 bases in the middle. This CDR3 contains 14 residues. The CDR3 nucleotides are TGCGCCAGCAGCTCGGGGGACAGCCTTTGGGAGCAGTACTTC. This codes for CASSSGDSLWEQYF.

This CDR3 reads CASSSPLWAERQETQYF. CDR3 DNA: TGTGCCAGCAGCTCCCCGCTCTGGGCAGAAAGACAAGAGACCCAGTACTTC. The chain joins TRBV7-9 to TRBJ2-5; D remains ambiguous. CDR1 and CDR2 (germline): SEHNR, FQNEAQ (reference sequence). V shed 4 bases and J shed 2 bases, with 20 bases lying between them. The CDR3 runs to 17 residues.

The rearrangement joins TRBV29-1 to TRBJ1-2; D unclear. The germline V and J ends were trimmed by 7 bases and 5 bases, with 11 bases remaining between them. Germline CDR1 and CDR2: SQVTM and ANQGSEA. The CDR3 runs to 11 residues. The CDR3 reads CSAREAYGYTF. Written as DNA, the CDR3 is TGCAGCGCCAGAGAGGCGTATGGCTACACCTTC.

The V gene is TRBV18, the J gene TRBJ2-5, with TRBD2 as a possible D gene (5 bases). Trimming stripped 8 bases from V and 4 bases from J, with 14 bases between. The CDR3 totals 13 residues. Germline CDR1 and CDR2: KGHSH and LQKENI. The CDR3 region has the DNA TGTGCCAGCACAGAGGGAGCAGGAGAGACCCAGTACTTC. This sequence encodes CASTEGAGETQYF.

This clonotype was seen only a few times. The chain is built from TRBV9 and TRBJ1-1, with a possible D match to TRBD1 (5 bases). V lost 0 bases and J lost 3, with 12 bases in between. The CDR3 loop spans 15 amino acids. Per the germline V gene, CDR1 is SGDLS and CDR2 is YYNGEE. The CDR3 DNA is TGTGCCAGCAGCGTAGGAACAGGACGGGACACTGAAGCTTTCTTT. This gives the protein CASSVGTGRDTEAFF.

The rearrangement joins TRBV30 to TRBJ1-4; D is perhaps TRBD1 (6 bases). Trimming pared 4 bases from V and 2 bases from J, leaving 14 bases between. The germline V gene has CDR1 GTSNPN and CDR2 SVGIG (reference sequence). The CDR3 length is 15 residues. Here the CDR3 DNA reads TGTGCCTGGACGGGCTCGGGGGCGACTAATGAAAAACTGTTTTTT. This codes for CAWTGSGATNEKLFF.

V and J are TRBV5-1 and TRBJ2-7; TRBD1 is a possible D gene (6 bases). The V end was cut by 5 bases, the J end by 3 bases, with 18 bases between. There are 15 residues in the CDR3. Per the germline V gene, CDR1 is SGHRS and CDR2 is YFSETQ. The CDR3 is CASRYTGLYLYEQYF. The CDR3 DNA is TGCGCCAGCAGATATACAGGGCTCTATCTCTACGAGCAGTACTTC.

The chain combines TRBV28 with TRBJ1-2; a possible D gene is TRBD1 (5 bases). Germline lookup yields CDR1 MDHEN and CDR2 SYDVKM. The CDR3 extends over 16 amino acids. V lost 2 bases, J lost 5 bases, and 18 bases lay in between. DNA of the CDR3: TGTGCCAGCAGTTTAACTTCGTCGGGGGACGATTATGGCTACACCTTC. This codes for CASSLTSSGDDYGYTF.

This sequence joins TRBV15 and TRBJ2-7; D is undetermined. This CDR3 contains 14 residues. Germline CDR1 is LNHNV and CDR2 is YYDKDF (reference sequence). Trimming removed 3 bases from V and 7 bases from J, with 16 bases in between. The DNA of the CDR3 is TGTGCCACCAGCAGCCTCCTGGACGCGTATGAGCAGTACTTC. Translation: CATSSLLDAYEQYF.

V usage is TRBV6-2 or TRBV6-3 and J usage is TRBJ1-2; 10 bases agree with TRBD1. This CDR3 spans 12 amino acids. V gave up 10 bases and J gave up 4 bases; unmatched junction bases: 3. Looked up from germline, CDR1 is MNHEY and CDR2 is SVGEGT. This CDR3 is CATTGGSYGYTF. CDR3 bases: TGTGCCACGACAGGGGGCTCCTATGGCTACACCTTC.

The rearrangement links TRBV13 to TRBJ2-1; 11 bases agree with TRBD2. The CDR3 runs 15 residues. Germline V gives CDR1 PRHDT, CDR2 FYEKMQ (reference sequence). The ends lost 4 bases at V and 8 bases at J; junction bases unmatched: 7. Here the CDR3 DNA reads TGTGCCAGCAGCTCCCCGACTAGCGGGATGGATGAGCAGTTCTTC. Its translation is CASSSPTSGMDEQFF.

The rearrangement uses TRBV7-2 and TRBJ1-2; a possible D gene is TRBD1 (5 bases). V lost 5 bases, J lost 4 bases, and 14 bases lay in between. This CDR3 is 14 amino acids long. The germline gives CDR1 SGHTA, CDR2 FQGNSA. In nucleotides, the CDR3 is TGTGCCAGCAGCCTTAATGGGGCGGGCTATGGCTACACCTTC. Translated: CASSLNGAGYGYTF.

The CDR3 reads CSVPEGGTEAFF. CDR3 bases: TGCAGCGTTCCTGAAGGTGGCACTGAAGCTTTCTTT. The V and J genes are TRBV29-1 and TRBJ1-1; D is unresolved. The length of the CDR3 is 12 residues. From germline, CDR1 is SQVTM and CDR2 ANQGSEA. Trimming took off 5 bases at V and 4 bases at J, with 11 bases between the two ends.

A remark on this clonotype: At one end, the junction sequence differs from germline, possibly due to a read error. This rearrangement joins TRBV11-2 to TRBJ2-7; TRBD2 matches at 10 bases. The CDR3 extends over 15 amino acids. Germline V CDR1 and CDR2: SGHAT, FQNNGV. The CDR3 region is CASSLEASGSYEQYF. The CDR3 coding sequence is TGTGCCAGCAGCCTAGAAGCTAGCGGGAGTTACGAGCAGTACTTC.

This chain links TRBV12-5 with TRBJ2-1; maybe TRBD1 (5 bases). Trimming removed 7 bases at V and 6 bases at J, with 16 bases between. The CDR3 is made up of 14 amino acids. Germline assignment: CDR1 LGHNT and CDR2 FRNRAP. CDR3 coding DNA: TGTGCTAGTGCCTTGGGGCTAGTTGGCAATGAGCAGTTCTTC. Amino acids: CASALGLVGNEQFF.

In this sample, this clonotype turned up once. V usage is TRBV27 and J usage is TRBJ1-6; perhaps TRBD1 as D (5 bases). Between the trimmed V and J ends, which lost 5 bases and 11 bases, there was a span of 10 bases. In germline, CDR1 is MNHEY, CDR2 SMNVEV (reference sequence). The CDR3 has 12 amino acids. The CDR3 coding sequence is TGTGCCAGCAGTGGGGGGATCACACCCCTCCACTTT. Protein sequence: CASSGGITPLHF.